These 15 T cell receptor beta chains share one sample of origin, sequenced in a study of beta chain features in type 1 diabetes. Investigators reverse transcribed all isolated RNA, so they sequenced expressed TCRB transcripts. Here immunoSEQ multiplex PCR was the method, and the copy in TCRdb shows in-frame clones only, minus some. The data show 430,000 or so clones, with roughly an eighth seen just once and about 0.045% held by the top ten. The specimen sequenced was naive CD4+ T cells from blood. These receptors were taken from a woman younger than 35 in good health.

This clone showed up just a few times. The chain has TRBV11-2 and TRBJ2-7; TRBD1 aligns across 9 bases. After removal of 5 bases from V and 3 bases from J, the junction contained 8 bases not matched to a gene. The CDR3 is 15 residues long. Germline V gene sequence: CDR1 SGHAT, CDR2 FQNNGV. CDR3 coding DNA: TGTGCCAGCAGCAAAACCGGGACAGGGCTCTACGAGCAGTACGTC. It is translated as CASSKTGTGLYEQYV.

This rearrangement joins TRBV7-9 to TRBJ2-1; the D call may be TRBD1 or TRBD2 (6 bases each). The CDR3 has 18 amino acids. Germline V gives CDR1 SEHNR, CDR2 FQNEAQ (reference sequence). Trimming stripped 5 bases from V and 4 bases from J, with 24 bases between. This CDR3 is CASSPPRTGAFGYNEQFF. The CDR3 DNA follows: TGTGCCAGCAGCCCCCCCCGGACGGGGGCATTTGGTTACAATGAGCAGTTCTTC.

This clone was picked up a small number of times. This sequence joins TRBV18 and TRBJ1-6; possible D gene TRBD1, 6 bases. The V gene's germline CDR1 is KGHSH and CDR2 LQKENI. V was clipped by 2 bases and J by 1 base, with 9 bases between them. The CDR3 has 16 amino acids. The CDR3 DNA follows: TGTGCCAGCTCACCATTGGGGGCGTCCTATAATTCACCCCTCCACTTT. Translating gives CASSPLGASYNSPLHF.

This clone appeared a few times. The chain has TRBV5-1 and TRBJ1-3; 8 bases agree with TRBD1. Looked up from germline, CDR1 is SGHRS and CDR2 is YFSETQ. V was clipped by 0 bases and J by 7 bases; unmatched bases: 9. CDR3 length: 16 residues. The CDR3, as DNA: TGCGCCAGCAGCTTGGCACCCCAGGGGGCTGACAACACCATATATTTT. It yields the protein CASSLAPQGADNTIYF.

The chain uses TRBV30 and TRBJ2-1; possible D gene TRBD2, 7 bases. Germline CDR1 is GTSNPN and CDR2 is SVGIG (reference sequence). Trimming cost V 2 bases and J 10 bases, with 15 bases left between them. This CDR3 region has 13 residues. The CDR3 spells CAWSTAPGGEQFF. CDR3 coding DNA: TGTGCCTGGAGTACGGCCCCGGGGGGCGAGCAGTTCTTC.

This clone showed up just a few times. The chain combines TRBV18 with TRBJ1-6; D might be TRBD1 (5 bases). The CDR3 contains 12 residues. The V gene's germline CDR1 is KGHSH and CDR2 LQKENI. Between the trimmed V and J ends, which lost 3 bases and 15 bases, there was a span of 12 bases. The CDR3: CASSPAQGDLHF. The CDR3 coding sequence is TGTGCCAGCTCACCCGCCCAGGGAGACCTCCACTTT.

The gene calls are TRBV30 and TRBJ2-3; TRBD2 matches 13 bases. The CDR3 is 17 residues long. With V trimmed by 3 bases and J by 4 bases, 10 bases remained unmatched. Germline V gene sequence: CDR1 GTSNPN, CDR2 SVGIG (reference sequence). CDR3 in DNA: TGTGCCTGGAGCCTGGGCAGGACTAGCGGGAGTCCAGATACGCAGTATTTT. Amino acid sequence: CAWSLGRTSGSPDTQYF.

This clone was counted only a few times. The J gene is TRBJ1-5, the V gene TRBV2, with TRBD1 as a possible D gene (6 bases). This CDR3 has 15 amino acids. Germline lookup yields CDR1 SNHLY and CDR2 FYNNEI. The V end lost 4 bases, the J end lost 4 bases, and 14 bases lay between the germline ends. CDR3 nucleotides: TGTGCCAGCAGTGCGGGGGGCCGCACGAATCAGCCCCAGCATTTT. Its translation is CASSAGGRTNQPQHF.

This clone was detected once. V usage is TRBV6-5 and J usage is TRBJ2-1; 11 nucleotides match TRBD1. V trimming: 5 bases; J trimming: 8 bases; junction bases outside the gene matches: 2. CDR1 and CDR2 from the germline V gene are MNHEY and SVGAGI. The CDR3 is 13 amino acids. The CDR3 sequence is CASSRTGGDEQFF. Here the CDR3 DNA reads TGTGCCAGCAGTCGGACAGGGGGCGATGAGCAGTTCTTC.

This clone was detected many times. The CDR3 reads CAIGGHGNEQFF. For the CDR3, the DNA is TGTGCCATCGGGGGACACGGCAATGAGCAGTTCTTC. V gene TRBV10-3 combines with J gene TRBJ2-1, with TRBD1 as a possible D gene (6 bases). The CDR3 contains 12 residues. The germline V gene has CDR1 ENHRY and CDR2 SYGVKD. Trimming took off 8 bases at V and 6 bases at J, with 11 bases between the two ends.

This clone was counted only a few times. The V and J genes are TRBV6-5 and TRBJ2-3, with 7 bases that match TRBD1. Unmatched junction bases numbered 8, after V lost 6 bases and J lost 2 bases. The CDR3 sequence is 15 residues long. The germline CDR1 and CDR2 sequences are MNHEY and SVGAGI. CDR3 in DNA: TGTGCCAGCAGAATTATAGGGACAGCCACAGATACGCAGTATTTT. It is translated as CASRIIGTATDTQYF.

The chain joins TRBV7-9 to TRBJ2-7, with 10 bases lining up with TRBD1. The CDR3 contains 14 residues. Germline CDR1 SEHNR, CDR2 FQNEAQ (reference sequence). V shed 5 bases and J 6 bases; nucleotides not matched to a gene: 7. CDR3 sequence: CASSRRDRGFEQYV. In DNA, the CDR3 is TGTGCCAGCAGCCGCCGGGACAGGGGATTCGAGCAGTACGTC.

This clone was seen a handful of times. The rearrangement uses TRBV9 and TRBJ1-4, with D hard to call. This CDR3 is 14 amino acids long. From germline, CDR1 is SGDLS and CDR2 YYNGEE. V lost 2 bases to trimming and J lost 8 bases, with 13 bases between them. CDR3 nucleotides: TGTGCCAGCAGCGTGAGCGACACCGTGGAAAAACTGTTTTTT. It codes for CASSVSDTVEKLFF.

The V gene is TRBV7-2, the J gene TRBJ2-5; 7 bases are a match to TRBD2. CDR1 is SGHTA, CDR2 FQGNSA, per germline. J lost 3 bases, V lost 0 bases, and 1 base had no gene match. The CDR3 sequence is 14 residues long. CDR3 in amino acids: CASSLAGGKETQYF. The CDR3 nucleotides read TGTGCCAGCAGCTTAGCGGGGGGGAAAGAGACCCAGTACTTC.

CDR3 bases: TGCAGTGCCCCAATCCACAATGAGCAGTTCTTC. Amino acids: CSAPIHNEQFF. This chain joins TRBV20-1 and TRBJ2-1; D is ambiguous. The CDR3 runs to 11 residues. With 6 bases removed from V and 5 bases from J, the gap between germline ends came to 8 bases. The germline V gene encodes CDR1 DFQATT and CDR2 SNEGSKA (reference sequence).